These 9 T cell receptor beta chains were sequenced from one sample in a study of breast tumors, draining lymph nodes, adjacent tissues. TCRdb analysed the multiplex PCR reads with MiXCR anew, one entry per CDR3 protein. The data contain roughly 220,000 distinct CDR3 sequences, nearly 35% of them seen just once; the ten biggest clones take up over 3.5%. The lymph nodes were axillary draining lymph nodes from breast cancer patients. The sample taken for sequencing was axillary lymph node tissue. Source of these receptors: a female donor with breast cancer. Some clones in this sample may be carry-over from other donors' samples.

The table lists this clonotype with many counts. This rearrangement joins TRBV30 to TRBJ2-7; TRBD2 might be the D (5 bases). Trimming shortened V by 2 bases and J by 3 bases, and 8 bases separated the two germline ends. Germline CDR1 GTSNPN, CDR2 SVGIG (reference sequence). The CDR3 loop spans 12 amino acids. Here the CDR3 reads CAWSWESYEQYF. As DNA, the CDR3 is TGTGCCTGGAGTTGGGAGAGCTACGAGCAGTACTTC.

This chain uses TRBV7-2 with TRBJ2-4, with 12 bases matching TRBD2. The CDR3 is 16 residues long. CDR1 is SGHTA, CDR2 FQGNSA, per germline. V shed 5 bases, J shed 8 bases, and the junction held 10 bases outside the gene matches. CDR3 DNA sequence: TGTGCCAGCAGCCGACGGACTAGCGGGATGGGGGACATTCAGTACTTC. It translates to CASSRRTSGMGDIQYF. The full variable domain, rest sourced from reference TRBV7-2 and TRBJ2-4, is GAGVSQSPSNKVTEKGKDVELRCDPISGHTALYWYRQSLGQGLEFLIYFQGNSAPDKSGLPSDRFSAERTGGSVSTLTIQRTQQEDSAVYLCASSRRTSGMGDIQYFGAGTRLSVL.

The chain combines TRBV5-1 with TRBJ2-1, with a weak D call TRBD2 (6 bases). The CDR3 sequence is 12 residues long. Germline V lookup: CDR1 SGHRS, CDR2 YFSETQ. V lost 7 bases, J lost 6 bases, and 11 bases lay in between. The CDR3 nucleotides are TGCGCCAGCGACGGGGGAGGCAATGAGCAGTTCTTC. This encodes CASDGGGNEQFF.

There are many counts of this clonotype. V and J are TRBV7-2 and TRBJ2-2, with D tentatively TRBD2 (6 bases). The CDR3 has 13 amino acids. The germline V gene encodes CDR1 SGHTA and CDR2 FQGNSA. Trimming removed 8 bases from V and 5 bases from J, with 12 bases in between. CDR3 region: CASDRGRTGELFF. Written as DNA, the CDR3 is TGTGCCAGCGATCGGGGGAGAACCGGGGAGCTGTTTTTT.

The gene calls are TRBV7-8 and TRBJ1-2, with D possibly being TRBD1 (6 bases). Germline values: CDR1 SGHVS, CDR2 FQNEAQ. The V gene lost 1 base and the J gene lost 4 bases, with 16 bases spanning the gap. The CDR3 is 16 amino acids. The CDR3 sequence is CASSLDGGRATYGYTF. The CDR3 DNA reads as TGTGCCAGCAGCTTAGACGGGGGCAGGGCAACCTATGGCTACACCTTC.

This clonotype was seen only a few times. Given a much more abundant clone one base away, this may be a read error. The chain joins TRBV6-5 to TRBJ2-5; 8 bases are shared with TRBD1. V was pared by 7 bases and J by 5 bases, with 9 bases of the junction left unmatched. The germline V gene has CDR1 MNHEY and CDR2 SVGAGI. CDR3 length: 14 amino acids. CDR3 amino acids: CASTPDRARETQYF. In DNA form, the CDR3 reads TGTGCCAGCACCCCGGACAGGGCGAGGGAGACCCAGTACTTC.

In its sample, this clonotype was seen many times. This chain connects TRBV7-8 to TRBJ1-3; no firm D call. The CDR3 length is 15 residues. V was cut by 1 base and J by 0 bases, with 7 bases left in between. Germline CDR1 and CDR2: SGHVS and FQNEAQ. CDR3 nucleotides: TGTGCCAGCAGCTTAGATCGCCACTCTGGAAACACCATATATTTT. Its translation: CASSLDRHSGNTIYF.

V and J are TRBV20-1 and TRBJ2-3; no firm D call. Trimming took 5 bases from V and 5 from J, leaving 14 bases between them. The CDR3 sequence is 13 residues long. Germline-derived CDR1 and CDR2 are DFQATT and SNEGSKA (reference sequence). CDR3 loop: CSARLQGQDTQYF. In DNA form, the CDR3 reads TGCAGTGCTCGACTCCAAGGGCAAGATACGCAGTATTTT.

This clonotype was counted at least ten times. The chain has TRBV5-6 and TRBJ2-2, with TRBD2 matching 9 bases. CDR3 length equals 17 residues. The trim removed 4 bases at V and 0 bases at J, leaving 7 bases unmatched. Germline V gene sequence: CDR1 SGHDT, CDR2 YYEEEE. The CDR3 sequence: CASSPTGLAANTGELFF. Here the CDR3 DNA reads TGTGCCAGCAGCCCAACGGGACTAGCAGCGAACACCGGGGAGCTGTTTTTT. Using reference TRBV5-6 and TRBJ2-2 for the parts outside the CDR3, the full variable domain is DAGVTQSPTHLIKTRGQQVTLRCSPKSGHDTVSWYQQALGQGPQFIFQYYEEEERQRGNFPDRFSGHQFPNYSSELNVNALLLGDSALYLCASSPTGLAANTGELFFGEGSRLTVL.